The clone carrying this T cell receptor beta chain was found a few times. TCRdb re-called the 5' RACE reads with MiXCR, one entry per CDR3 protein. The table includes about 220,000 distinct CDR3 sequences, 9.4% detected once. Germline CDR1 reads SGHRS; CDR2 reads YFSETQ. V gave up 7 bases and J gave up 3 bases; unmatched junction bases: 5. The CDR3 consists of 13 residues. The data originate from a study of identical twins. The chain recombines TRBV5-1 with TRBJ1-1, with 8 bases lining up with TRBD1. The clonotype comes from a woman aged 18-30 years in good health. The sample comprised memory (CD45RO+) T cells sorted from blood. For the CDR3, the DNA is TGCGCCAGCCAGAACAGGGGGGACACTGAAGCTTTCTTT. Encoded protein: CASQNRGDTEAFF.